The T cell receptor beta chain under discussion was sequenced for a study of blood T cells in healthy people across ages. Through a sample-barcoded 5' primer and a J-beta primer mix, a second PCR was run for roughly 7 to 11 cycles. TCRdb re-called the 5' RACE reads with MiXCR, one entry per CDR3 protein. Of about 1 million distinct CDR3 sequences in the sample, under 30% were seen once. This clonotype has a handful of counts. The sample was also reused in another study, on T cells of mothers and their children. That investigation notes: Barcodes for each sample and 2-4 random nucleotides were added by the M1S primer used in the second PCR.

The specimen sequenced was blood. The origin of this receptor is a girl between 2 and 10 years old in good health.

CDR3 nucleotides: TGTGCCAGCAGCCAAGATCGAGGCGGGGGTCCTTACTATGGCTACACCTTC. Its protein is CASSQDRGGGPYYGYTF. The genes are TRBV3-1 and TRBJ1-2; the D gene is possibly TRBD1 (5 bases). This CDR3 spans 17 amino acids. The V gene lost 0 bases and the J gene lost 3 bases, with 17 bases spanning the gap. Germline values: CDR1 LGHDT, CDR2 YNNKEL (reference sequence).